This T cell receptor beta chain derives from a study of cytomegalovirus exposure and HLA in healthy donors. Trimming shortened V by 2 bases and J by 4 bases, and 12 bases separated the two germline ends. The CDR3 is 15 residues long. The germline CDR1 and CDR2 sequences are MGHRA and YSYEKL. PCR involved 60 Vbeta and 13 Jbeta primers. Repertoires were generated with immunoSEQ multiplex PCR, while TCRdb's copy carries only in-frame clones and drops some. The sample consists of about 170,000 clones, 65% to 85% of them appearing once. Sequenced sample: PBMCs. This chain joins TRBV4-1 and TRBJ2-1; maybe TRBD1 (6 bases). This clonotype was sampled from a man in his forties in good health and CMV-seropositive. The CDR3 nucleotides read TGCGCCAGCAGCCAAAGGTGGGGGCCTTACAATGAGCAGTTCTTC. Its translation: CASSQRWGPYNEQFF.